One sample yielded the 17 T cell receptor beta chains listed below, sequenced in a study of blood T cell repertoires in COVID-19 (TCRdb year 2020). Library method: the immunoSEQ multiplex PCR assay. TCRdb carries this immuneACCESS record with in-frame sequences only. Its versions omit some clonotypes, under half of them owing to an unresolved V gene in the studies checked, with the rest unexplained. The sample contains roughly 340,000 clones, 85% to 90% of them found a single time. The ten largest clones take up more than 5% of the sample. The source material was peripheral blood. The receptors here all came from a woman between 45 and 60 years old with COVID-19, enrolled during active disease.

This clone was observed a single time. One junction end disagrees with the germline gene, perhaps due to a read error. The chain combines TRBV7-7 with TRBJ2-2; D is unclear. This CDR3 is 15 amino acids long. From germline, CDR1 is SSHAT and CDR2 FNYEAQ (reference sequence). CDR3 nucleotides: TGTGCTAGCAGCTTACAACTTGCAAACACCGGGGAGCTGTTTTTT. It specifies CASSLQLANTGELFF.

This chain joins TRBV6-5 and TRBJ1-2; no firm D call. This CDR3 is built from 15 residues. V was cut by 10 bases and J by 3 bases, with 21 bases left in between. Germline V gene sequence: CDR1 MNHEY, CDR2 SVGAGI. CDR3 sequence (DNA): TGTGCCACCCTCCGCCCCGTAGGCGGCCACTATGGCTACACCTTC. This sequence encodes CATLRPVGGHYGYTF.

V is TRBV9 and J is TRBJ2-2; D unresolved. Germline CDR1 SGDLS, CDR2 YYNGEE. V gave up 4 bases and J gave up 4 bases, with 14 bases separating them. There are 15 residues in the CDR3. The CDR3 sequence: CASSQRRGSTGELFF. Written as DNA, the CDR3 is TGTGCCAGCAGCCAACGCCGAGGAAGCACCGGGGAGCTGTTTTTT.

The chain combines TRBV6-5 with TRBJ2-2; 7 bases are shared with TRBD1. This CDR3 has 15 residues. J lost 4 bases, V lost 7 bases, and 9 bases had no gene match. CDR1 is MNHEY and CDR2 is SVGAGI in the germline V gene. Written as DNA, the CDR3 is TGTGCCAGCACCAGGACAGGTTCAGGCACCGGGGAGCTGTTTTTT. It translates to CASTRTGSGTGELFF.

The V gene is TRBV5-5, the J gene TRBJ1-1; the match to TRBD1 covers 8 bases. Germline V lookup: CDR1 SGHKS, CDR2 YYEKEE (reference sequence). The V and J ends lost 1 base and 3 bases, in that order; junction bases with no gene match: 8. CDR3 length: 16 amino acids. The CDR3 sequence is CASSLRLNRGDTEAFF. The CDR3 nucleotides read TGTGCCAGCAGCTTGCGTCTGAACAGGGGGGACACTGAAGCTTTCTTT.

V gene TRBV18 combines with J gene TRBJ1-6; a weak D match, TRBD1 (5 bases). This CDR3 spans 17 amino acids. Germline CDR1 and CDR2: KGHSH and LQKENI. Trimming left V 1 base short and J 8 bases short, with 18 bases between. CDR3 bases: TGTGCCAGCTCACCACGGTCGGCCATACGGGGGGATTCACCCCTCCACTTT. Encoded protein: CASSPRSAIRGDSPLHF. Full variable domain (missing parts from reference TRBV18 and TRBJ1-6): NAGVMQNPRHLVRRRGQEARLRCSPMKGHSHVYWYRQLPEEGLKFMVYLQKENIIDESGMPKERFSAEFPKEGPSILRIQQVVRGDSAAYFCASSPRSAIRGDSPLHFGNGTRLTVT.

J is TRBJ1-3 and V is TRBV19; maybe TRBD1 (6 bases). The V end was cut by 7 bases, the J end by 5 bases, with 18 bases between. The CDR3 spans 15 residues. Germline CDR1 and CDR2: LNHDA and SQIVND (reference sequence). The CDR3 is CASTPRAGARNTIYF. CDR3 sequence (DNA): TGTGCCAGTACCCCCCGGGCGGGGGCTAGAAACACCATATATTTT.

CDR3 DNA sequence: TGTGCCAGTAGTATATCTCGGACAGCCAGACAGTTCTTC. It translates to CASSISRTARQFF. The V call is TRBV19, the J call TRBJ2-1; possibly TRBD1 for D (6 bases). Germline CDR1 and CDR2: LNHDA and SQIVND (reference sequence). This CDR3 contains 13 residues. The germline V and J ends were trimmed by 2 bases and 13 bases, with 15 bases remaining between them.

The CDR3 loop is CAISETGAAEAFF. CDR3 bases: TGTGCCATCAGTGAGACAGGGGCGGCTGAAGCTTTCTTT. The chain recombines TRBV10-3 with TRBJ1-1; TRBD1 matches at 7 bases. J lost 6 bases, V lost 2 bases, and 3 bases had no gene match. Germline CDR1 and CDR2: ENHRY and SYGVKD. The CDR3 has 13 residues.

This rearrangement joins TRBV29-1 to TRBJ2-1, with 8 positions matching TRBD1. V dropped 1 base and J dropped 4; count of bases not matched to a gene: 3. This CDR3 comprises 14 residues. Germline V gene lookup returns CDR1 SQVTM and CDR2 ANQGSEA. The CDR3 DNA sequence: TGCAGCGTTGAAGTAGGACAGGGTTACAATGAGCAGTTCTTC. Translated, it gives CSVEVGQGYNEQFF.

The chain combines TRBV12-5 with TRBJ1-1; possibly TRBD1 for D (6 bases). Germline loops: CDR1 LGHNT, CDR2 FRNRAP. The CDR3 sequence is 13 residues long. CDR3: CATSGAVNTEAFF. CDR3 in DNA: TGTGCCACGTCAGGGGCTGTGAACACTGAAGCTTTCTTT.

V is TRBV7-9 and J is TRBJ1-3; TRBD1 aligns across 12 bases. V lost 5 bases, J lost 0 bases, and 5 bases stayed unmatched. Germline V gene sequence: CDR1 SEHNR, CDR2 FQNEAQ (reference sequence). The CDR3 covers 17 residues. In nucleotides, the CDR3 is TGTGCCAGCAGCAGGGGGACAGGGGGCGCCTCTGGAAACACCATATATTTT. This translates into CASSRGTGGASGNTIYF.

This clone was observed once. The rearrangement links TRBV24-1 to TRBJ2-3; D is undetermined. This CDR3 contains 12 residues. Germline-derived CDR1 and CDR2 are KGHDR and SFDVKD. Trimming left V 6 bases short and J 0 bases short, with 3 bases between. The CDR3 loop is CATSSSTDTQYF. The CDR3 nucleotides are TGTGCCACCAGTTCAAGCACAGATACGCAGTATTTT.

The chain is built from TRBV29-1 and TRBJ2-1; 7 nucleotides match TRBD2. The germline V gene encodes CDR1 SQVTM and CDR2 ANQGSEA. The CDR3 covers 14 residues. Trimming cost V 7 bases and J 6 bases; bases outside gene matches: 12. The CDR3 DNA follows: TGCAGCGCTCCCCCCCGTGGCGGGAGCAATGAGCAGTTCTTC. Amino acids: CSAPPRGGSNEQFF.

This clone came up a few times. In nucleotides, the CDR3 is TGTGCCAGCAGTGAATTACAGGGCAGAGCTTTCTTT. This translates into CASSELQGRAFF. The chain recombines TRBV6-1 with TRBJ1-1, with D tentatively TRBD1 (6 bases). V lost 2 bases and J lost 10, with 11 bases in between. Germline assignment: CDR1 MNHNS and CDR2 SASEGT. The length of the CDR3 is 12 residues.

There are a few counts of this clone. The chain carries TRBV5-8 and TRBJ2-2, with D tentatively TRBD1 (6 bases). This CDR3 contains 15 residues. Germline CDR1 is SGHTS and CDR2 is YDEGEE. With 3 bases removed from V and 0 bases from J, the gap between germline ends came to 9 bases. CDR3 sequence reads: CASSWGQPNTGELFF. The CDR3 nucleotides read TGTGCCAGCAGCTGGGGACAACCGAACACCGGGGAGCTGTTTTTT.

The chain uses TRBV6-2 or TRBV6-3 and TRBJ2-7; possibly TRBD2 for D (5 bases). V was shortened by 2 bases and J by 3 bases, with 11 bases between the two germline ends. The length of the CDR3 is 14 residues. Germline V gene data show CDR1 as MNHEY and CDR2 as SVGEGT. The DNA of the CDR3 is TGTGCCAGCAGTTACCCGGGCGAGGGCTACGAGCAGTACTTC. It translates to CASSYPGEGYEQYF.